These 5 T cell receptor beta chains came from one sample sequenced in a study of read filtering for tumor transcriptome and immune sequencing. This library used about 400 ng RNA and molecular barcoded adaptors spanning alpha/delta and beta/gamma chains. TCRdb re-analysed the reads in MiXCR, keeping a single row per CDR3 protein. The sample comprises some 120,000 distinct CDR3 sequences, under 15% of which are singletons, and approximately 9.9% rests with the top ten. Sequenced sample: a population of CD138-negative cells sorted from bone marrow. The receptor set was obtained from a donor aged 40 or older with multiple myeloma.

This clonotype was detected many times. The CDR3, as DNA: TGTGCCTGGACCCTCCGGGACGGTGCTCGCGAGCAGTACTTC. It translates to CAWTLRDGAREQYF. The chain combines TRBV30 with TRBJ2-7; the D call may be TRBD1 or TRBD2 (5 bases each). V lost 4 bases and J 6 bases, leaving 19 bases between the germline ends. This CDR3 has 14 residues. The germline V gene has CDR1 GTSNPN and CDR2 SVGIG (reference sequence). The whole variable domain, remainder taken from reference TRBV30 and TRBJ2-7, is SQTIHQWPATLVQPVGSPLSLECTVEGTSNPNLYWYRQAAGRGLQLLFYSVGIGQISSEVPQNLSASRPQDRQFILSSKKLLLSDSGFYLCAWTLRDGAREQYFGPGTRLTVT.

This clonotype turned up a few times. V usage is TRBV7-9 and J usage is TRBJ2-7, with unresolved D. V dropped 4 bases and J dropped 3 bases, with 13 bases sitting between them. The CDR3 spans 14 residues. Germline V CDR1 and CDR2: SEHNR, FQNEAQ (reference sequence). The chain's CDR3 is CASSSFAGIYEQYF. CDR3 sequence (DNA): TGTGCCAGCAGCTCCTTTGCAGGTATCTACGAGCAGTACTTC.

This clonotype was detected ten times or more. The CDR3 region has the DNA TGTGCCAGCAGCCCGCTCAGGAACACTGAAGCTTTCTTT. It codes for CASSPLRNTEAFF. The chain recombines TRBV11-2 with TRBJ1-1; D ambiguous. CDR3 length equals 13 residues. Germline values: CDR1 SGHAT, CDR2 FQNNGV. Trimming shortened V by 5 bases and J by 1 base, and 8 bases separated the two germline ends.

This clonotype was seen many times. The chain combines TRBV28 with TRBJ2-4, with 14 positions matching TRBD2. Germline CDR1 is MDHEN and CDR2 is SYDVKM. This CDR3 has 20 amino acids. V lost 5 bases, J lost 0 bases, and 12 bases stayed unmatched. The CDR3 protein is CASSPTGLAGGNLAKNIQYF. Here the CDR3 DNA reads TGTGCCAGCAGTCCTACCGGACTAGCGGGAGGTAACCTAGCCAAAAACATTCAGTACTTC.

CDR3 sequence (DNA): TGTGCCAGCAGGCGGGGACTCAAGAACACCGGGGAGCTGTTTTTT. Its translation: CASRRGLKNTGELFF. The chain recombines TRBV6-5 with TRBJ2-2; D might be TRBD2 (6 bases). CDR3 length: 15 amino acids. In germline, CDR1 is MNHEY, CDR2 SVGAGI. Trimming removed 6 bases from V and 1 base from J, with 12 bases in between.